This T cell receptor (beta chain) was sequenced during a study of cytomegalovirus exposure and HLA in healthy donors. General study results and limits: No immune exposure information besides CMV serostatus was available. Several top significant clusters appeared, in a later analysis, to be linked to common viral pathogens. Both high specificity and high sensitivity reportedly marked the classifier's diagnosis of cytomegalovirus status. In a later analysis, TCR beta V- and J-gene trimming showed a link to a missense DCLRE1C variant.

As concerns this clone: Its antigen is not identified.

PCR was performed using 60 Vbeta and 13 Jbeta primers. The assay was immunoSEQ multiplex PCR, and TCRdb's table has in-frame clones only and misses some. The table records some 150,000 clones, around two thirds of them present only once. Trimming removed 4 bases from V and 4 bases from J, with 14 bases in between. Germline CDR1 and CDR2: SGDLS and YYNGEE. The CDR3 has 14 amino acids. This clonotype was sampled from a man aged 18-30 years in good health and CMV-seropositive. The source material was PBMCs. This chain links TRBV9 with TRBJ1-1; D is unresolved. The CDR3 coding sequence is TGTGCCAGCAGCACAACTAGGGTGGGCACTGAAGCTTTCTTT. This sequence encodes CASSTTRVGTEAFF.